These 13 T cell receptor beta chains came from one sample sequenced in a study of human T cells and chemical hapten exposure. The sample's time point: patch test 1, 2 weeks after DPC sensitization. Documented treatment: therapeutic diphenylcyclopropenone sensitization with weekly scalp DPC. TCRdb fed the RACE reads into MiXCR, producing one record per CDR3 protein. The table shows under 200,000 distinct CDR3 sequences, with more than 12% occurring only once. The sample consisted of whole blood, taken in connection with sensitization to the hapten diphenylcyclopropenone (DPC). The receptors here all came from a woman in her 30s with alopecia areata. Some clones in this sample may be carry-over from other donors' samples.

This clonotype appeared a few times. V and J are TRBV29-1 and TRBJ1-1; TRBD1 might be the D (5 bases). V dropped 4 bases and J dropped 13 bases, with 25 bases sitting between them. The germline gives CDR1 SQVTM, CDR2 ANQGSEA. The CDR3 runs 14 residues. The CDR3 is CSVAPIQGYGGVFF. CDR3 coding DNA: TGCAGCGTTGCCCCTATACAAGGGTATGGGGGGGTTTTCTTT.

This clonotype has only a few counts. The chain has TRBV7-2 and TRBJ1-1; 7 nucleotides line up with TRBD1. The J segment lost 1 base and the V segment lost 5 bases, leaving 10 bases of the junction unmatched. The CDR3 spans 16 residues. Germline CDR1 SGHTA, CDR2 FQGNSA. The CDR3: CASSPNRGWGNTEAFF. CDR3 in DNA: TGTGCCAGCAGCCCAAACAGGGGATGGGGGAACACTGAAGCTTTCTTT.

V gene TRBV3-1 combines with J gene TRBJ1-1; 10 positions match TRBD1. The CDR3 length is 17 residues. Losses at the gene ends were 5 bases for V and 0 bases for J; bases not matched to a gene: 9. The germline V gene has CDR1 LGHDT and CDR2 YNNKEL (reference sequence). CDR3 sequence: CASSSGQGPRVNTEAFF. For the CDR3, the DNA is TGTGCCAGCAGCTCGGGACAGGGGCCCCGCGTGAACACTGAAGCTTTCTTT.

Many counts were recorded for this clonotype. The V call is TRBV6-6, the J call TRBJ1-1; 8 bases line up with TRBD1. V lost 2 bases to trimming and J lost 4 bases; unmatched junction nucleotides: 6. Germline V gives CDR1 MNHNY, CDR2 SVGAGI (reference sequence). The CDR3 runs 15 residues. The CDR3 region has the DNA TGTGCCAGCAGTTACCCCGGGCAGGGGGCCACTGAAGCTTTCTTT. The encoded protein is CASSYPGQGATEAFF.

This chain links TRBV6-5 with TRBJ1-6; 8 nucleotides line up with TRBD1. The J segment lost 12 bases and the V segment lost 6 bases, leaving 13 bases of the junction unmatched. Looked up from germline, CDR1 is MNHEY and CDR2 is SVGAGI. This CDR3 contains 15 residues. The CDR3 protein is CASSPPGTGGRPLHF. CDR3 coding DNA: TGTGCCAGCAGCCCTCCCGGGACAGGAGGGCGACCCCTCCACTTT.

The chain carries TRBV29-1 and TRBJ1-4; D unresolved. Trimming stripped 1 base from V and 5 bases from J, with 11 bases between. The CDR3 is made up of 14 amino acids. Germline values: CDR1 SQVTM, CDR2 ANQGSEA. The CDR3 sequence is CSVEVRPGNEKLFF. CDR3 DNA sequence: TGCAGCGTTGAAGTCCGGCCCGGGAATGAAAAACTGTTTTTT.

The CDR3 loop reads CASRDPGLAGGKPYTDTQYF. The CDR3 region has the DNA TGTGCCAGCAGAGACCCGGGACTAGCGGGAGGGAAACCATACACAGATACGCAGTATTTT. The chain joins TRBV5-6 to TRBJ2-3; 16 bases are shared with TRBD2. There are 20 residues in the CDR3. Germline loops: CDR1 SGHDT, CDR2 YYEEEE. J was trimmed by 2 bases and V by 5 bases; bases with no gene match: 14.

The rearrangement joins TRBV6-2 or TRBV6-3 to TRBJ2-7; D gene ambiguous. The CDR3 runs 13 residues. Deletions cut 9 bases from V and 4 bases from J, with 16 bases between. CDR1 is MNHEY, CDR2 SVGEGT, per germline. This CDR3 is CASSNGVLYEQYF. Written as DNA, the CDR3 is TGTGCCAGTAGTAACGGAGTCCTTTACGAGCAGTACTTC.

The chain joins TRBV20-1 to TRBJ2-3; no clear D. Trimming pared 2 bases from V and 0 bases from J, leaving 0 bases between. The CDR3 runs to 11 residues. CDR1 and CDR2 (germline): DFQATT, SNEGSKA (reference sequence). CDR3 sequence: CSARSTDTQYF. The CDR3 region has the DNA TGCAGTGCTAGAAGCACAGATACGCAGTATTTT.

This clonotype was counted ten times or more. The chain couples TRBV4-3 to TRBJ1-4; no clear D. With 2 bases removed from V and 8 bases from J, the gap between germline ends came to 15 bases. Germline lookup yields CDR1 LGHNA and CDR2 YSLEER. The CDR3 totals 15 residues. Here the CDR3 DNA reads TGCGCCAGCAGCCAACCGGGCTTCCGGCGGGAAAAACTGTTTTTT. Protein sequence: CASSQPGFRREKLFF.

This clonotype was observed at least ten times. J is TRBJ1-1 and V is TRBV7-9, with D uncertain. Trimming removed 1 base at V and 5 bases at J, with 8 bases between. CDR1 is SEHNR and CDR2 is FQNEAQ in the germline V gene (reference sequence). The CDR3 totals 13 residues. CDR3 nucleotide sequence: TGTGCCAGCAGCTTAGGGGGATGGACTGAAGCTTTCTTT. Its translation: CASSLGGWTEAFF.

Details on this clonotype: Given a much more abundant clone one base away, this may be a read error. This chain's CDR3 is CASTTSRDSGYGQYF. In DNA, the CDR3 is TGTGCCAGTACTACAAGCCGAGACTCGGGCTACGGGCAGTACTTC. The rearrangement uses TRBV19 and TRBJ2-7, with D uncertain. The CDR3 contains 15 residues. The V gene's germline CDR1 is LNHDA and CDR2 SQIVND (reference sequence).

This clonotype came up a few times. The V gene is TRBV27, the J gene TRBJ2-5; D may be TRBD2 (5 bases). This CDR3 has 13 amino acids. The germline V and J ends were trimmed by 7 bases and 4 bases, with 13 bases remaining between them. In germline, CDR1 is MNHEY, CDR2 SMNVEV (reference sequence). The CDR3 loop reads CASKQSGRETQYF. In DNA form, the CDR3 reads TGTGCCAGCAAGCAATCGGGGAGAGAGACCCAGTACTTC.